These 9 T cell receptor beta chains came from one sample sequenced in a study of blood T cell repertoires in COVID-19. Data came from immunoSEQ multiplex PCR; TCRdb stores just in-frame clones and leaves some out. The sample carries 250,000 or so clones, around 90% recorded once. The sample comprised peripheral blood. All receptors derive from a man aged 25 to 45 with COVID-19, enrolled during active disease.

The sample holds one count of this clone. V is TRBV20-1 and J is TRBJ2-7, with 8 nucleotides matching TRBD1. Germline CDR1 reads DFQATT; CDR2 reads SNEGSKA (reference sequence). Trimming removed 6 bases from V and 0 bases from J; junction bases left unmatched: 10. CDR3 size: 15 residues. CDR3 bases: TGCAGTGCGAGTGACCCGGGACAGGTCTCCTACGAGCAGTACTTC. This gives the protein CSASDPGQVSYEQYF.

Worth noting for this clone: This sample also contains other DNA sequences that code for the same CDR3. This chain uses TRBV10-3 with TRBJ1-5; TRBD1 aligns across 7 bases. The CDR3 totals 14 residues. V dropped 5 bases and J dropped 0; count of bases not matched to a gene: 1. The germline CDR1 and CDR2 sequences are ENHRY and SYGVKD. CDR3 sequence (DNA): TGTGCCATCAGTCGGGACAGTAGCAATCAGCCCCAGCATTTT. Protein: CAISRDSSNQPQHF.

This clone showed up just a few times. The chain employs TRBV7-9 and TRBJ2-7; tentatively, D is TRBD1 (5 bases). The CDR3 has 12 amino acids. V lost 4 bases and J 6 bases, leaving 10 bases between the germline ends. Germline V lookup: CDR1 SEHNR, CDR2 FQNEAQ (reference sequence). The CDR3 DNA sequence: TGTGCCAGCAGCTCCGACAGTAGCGAGCAGTACTTC. Protein product: CASSSDSSEQYF.

This chain joins TRBV3-1 (or the pseudogene TRBV3-2) and TRBJ1-6; 7 bases are shared with TRBD1. Trimming took 5 bases from V and 7 from J; bases not matched to a gene: 5. CDR1 and CDR2 (germline): LGHDT, YNNKEL (reference sequence). There are 14 residues in the CDR3. CDR3 in amino acids: CASSSEGANSPLHF. DNA for the CDR3: TGTGCCAGCAGCTCCGAGGGGGCCAATTCACCCCTCCACTTT.

This chain connects TRBV7-5 to TRBJ1-5; the table's D call, TRBD1, has no DNA check behind it. TRBV7-5 is an annotated pseudogene. CDR3 size: 17 residues. The DNA for the CDR3 is TGTGTCAGAAGCTGGGACAGGGGCCCTTATAGCAATCAGCCCCAGCATTTT. Protein product: CVRSWDRGPYSNQPQHF.

J is TRBJ1-1 and V is TRBV18; 9 bases map to TRBD1. The trim removed 6 bases at V and 0 bases at J, leaving 5 bases unmatched. The CDR3 is 15 amino acids. Germline V gives CDR1 KGHSH, CDR2 LQKENI. CDR3 residues: CASSGQGIMNTEAFF. The DNA of the CDR3 is TGTGCCAGCTCGGGACAGGGCATTATGAACACTGAAGCTTTCTTT.

This clone came up once. The rearrangement links TRBV5-1 to TRBJ2-3; 8 nucleotides line up with TRBD1. CDR1 SGHRS and CDR2 YFSETQ come from the germline V gene. Trimming took 1 base from V and 0 from J; bases not matched to a gene: 1. The CDR3 covers 15 residues. Here the CDR3 reads CASSLWTGSTDTQYF. CDR3 nucleotide sequence: TGCGCCAGCAGCTTGTGGACAGGGAGCACAGATACGCAGTATTTT.

The chain employs TRBV4-2 and TRBJ1-6; 8 nucleotides align to TRBD1. There are 14 residues in the CDR3. Per the germline V gene, CDR1 is LGHNA and CDR2 is YNFKEQ. V lost 3 bases to trimming and J lost 10 bases; unmatched junction nucleotides: 5. The CDR3 protein is CASSQDRDPSPLHF. In DNA form, the CDR3 reads TGTGCCAGCAGCCAGGACAGGGACCCGTCACCCCTCCACTTT.

The V call is TRBV19, the J call TRBJ1-5, with D perhaps TRBD1 (6 bases). CDR3 length: 14 amino acids. Per germline, CDR1 LNHDA and CDR2 SQIVND (reference sequence). Trimming took 5 bases from V and 2 from J, leaving 10 bases between them. The CDR3 reads CASSEGGGNQPQHF. The CDR3 nucleotides are TGTGCCAGTAGTGAAGGGGGGGGCAATCAGCCCCAGCATTTT.